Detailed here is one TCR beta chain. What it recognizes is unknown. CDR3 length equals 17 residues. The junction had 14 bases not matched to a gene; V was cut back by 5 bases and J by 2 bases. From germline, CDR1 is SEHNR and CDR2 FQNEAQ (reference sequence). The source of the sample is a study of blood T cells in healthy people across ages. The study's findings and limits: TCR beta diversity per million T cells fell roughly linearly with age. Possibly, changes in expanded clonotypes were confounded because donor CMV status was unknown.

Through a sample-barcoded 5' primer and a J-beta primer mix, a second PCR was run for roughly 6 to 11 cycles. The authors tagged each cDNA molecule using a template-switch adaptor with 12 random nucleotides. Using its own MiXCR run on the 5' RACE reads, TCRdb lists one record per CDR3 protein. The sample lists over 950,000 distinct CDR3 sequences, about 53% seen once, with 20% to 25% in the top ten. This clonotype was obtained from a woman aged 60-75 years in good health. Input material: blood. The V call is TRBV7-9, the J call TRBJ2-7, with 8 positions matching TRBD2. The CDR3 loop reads CASSPPLGLAKTYEQYF. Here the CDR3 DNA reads TGTGCCAGCAGCCCGCCCCTAGGACTAGCTAAAACCTACGAGCAGTACTTC. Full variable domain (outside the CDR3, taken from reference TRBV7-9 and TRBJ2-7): DTGVSQNPRHKITKRGQNVTFRCDPISEHNRLYWYRQTLGQGPEFLTYFQNEAQLEKSRLLSDRFSAERPKGSFSTLEIQRTEQGDSAMYLCASSPPLGLAKTYEQYFGPGTRLTVT.